This T cell receptor (beta chain) was captured in a study of cytomegalovirus exposure and HLA in healthy donors. Overall study context: Earlier results showed 90 million to 120 million unique TCR beta sequences derived from about 179 million T cells.

CDR3 length: 15 amino acids. V was clipped by 0 bases and J by 4 bases, with 14 bases between them. Germline V gene data show CDR1 as SGDLS and CDR2 as YYNGEE. About this clone itself: As yet, its antigen is unknown.

Whole-study results and caveats: The authors later linked a missense DCLRE1C variant to TCR beta V- and J-gene trimming. Reported performance of the classifier showed diagnosis of cytomegalovirus status with high specificity and sensitivity.

It was with 60 Vbeta and 13 Jbeta primers that the PCR ran. TCRdb keeps only in-frame clones here, not all; method: immunoSEQ multiplex PCR. The top ten hold over 2% of the sample, which has around 200,000 clones, about four fifths seen once. V and J are TRBV9 and TRBJ2-7; a weak D match, TRBD1 (7 bases). This sequence originates from a woman in her 50s in good health and CMV-seronegative. Sequenced input: PBMCs. The CDR3 DNA sequence: TGTGCCAGCAGCGTAGCAGGAGGGGGCGTATACGAGCAGTACTTC. Translated, it gives CASSVAGGGVYEQYF.